A selection of T cell receptor beta chains follows, all from one sample in a study of blood T cells in healthy people across ages. One entry per CDR3 protein results from TCRdb running MiXCR on the 5' RACE reads. The sample contains fewer than 950,000 distinct CDR3 sequences, roughly 40% of which appear only once. Input material: blood. Receptor source: a man aged 18 to 30 in good health. Each CDR3 is given with its conserved first and last residue. D genes are given only for firm matches. Some rows have no size entry. The others give once, few or many, or a class for an expanded clone.

V gene: TRBV10-3
J gene: TRBJ2-3
CDR3 length: 15
clone size: -
D gene: -
CDR3 DNA: TGTGCCATCAGTGATTACGGCTCCCGCACAGATACGCAGTATTTT
CDR3 protein: CAISDYGSRTDTQYF

V gene: TRBV28
J gene: TRBJ2-1
CDR3 length: 14
clone size: few
D gene: -
CDR3 DNA: TGTGCCAGCCAAGGCTTAGACACGTACAATGAGCAGTTCTTC
CDR3 protein: CASQGLDTYNEQFF

V gene: TRBV5-1
J gene: TRBJ2-1
CDR3 length: 16
clone size: few
D gene: TRBD2
CDR3 DNA: TGCGCCAGCACACCGGTTACTAGCGGGGGGTTAGTTGAGCAGTTCTTC
CDR3 protein: CASTPVTSGGLVEQFF

V gene: TRBV7-2
J gene: TRBJ1-1
CDR3 length: 14
clone size: few
D gene: TRBD1
CDR3 DNA: TGTGCCAGCAGCTTAGGGGACAGACCCGATGAAGCTTTCTTT
CDR3 protein: CASSLGDRPDEAFF

V gene: TRBV9
J gene: TRBJ2-4
CDR3 length: 16
clone size: -
D gene: TRBD1
CDR3 DNA: TGTGCCAGCAGCCTACGACAGGGGTGGTTAGGGAATGAGCAGTACTTC
CDR3 protein: CASSLRQGWLGNEQYF

V gene: TRBV7-2
J gene: TRBJ2-7
CDR3 length: 18
clone size: -
D gene: TRBD1
CDR3 DNA: TGTGCCAGCCAACCCAACCGGGACAGGGGATACTCCTACAATGAGCAGTACTTC
CDR3 protein: CASQPNRDRGYSYNEQYF

V gene: TRBV20-1
J gene: TRBJ2-1
CDR3 length: 14
clone size: medium-sized
D gene: TRBD2
CDR3 DNA: TGCAGTGCCCCCCGGCGGGGGGGCGTAAATGAGCAGTTCTTC
CDR3 protein: CSAPRRGGVNEQFF

V gene: TRBV9
J gene: TRBJ2-3
CDR3 length: 14
clone size: few
D gene: -
CDR3 DNA: TGTGCCAGCAGCGTAGTAAAGAGCACAGATACGCAGTATTTT
CDR3 protein: CASSVVKSTDTQYF

V gene: TRBV20-1
J gene: TRBJ2-3
CDR3 length: 13
clone size: -
D gene: -
CDR3 DNA: TGCAGTGCTATAACGGTGGTCGGAGATACGCAGTATTTT
CDR3 protein: CSAITVVGDTQYF

V gene: TRBV10-2
J gene: TRBJ1-2
CDR3 length: 13
clone size: -
D gene: -
CDR3 DNA: TGCGCCAGCGGAGGGCTTGCGGGCCATGGCTACACCTTC
CDR3 protein: CASGGLAGHGYTF

V gene: TRBV7-2
J gene: TRBJ1-6
CDR3 length: 18
clone size: -
D gene: -
CDR3 DNA: TGTGCCAGCAGCTTAGTAGCAGGGTCCTTGAGTTTCAATTCACCCCTCCACTTT
CDR3 protein: CASSLVAGSLSFNSPLHF

V gene: TRBV4-2
J gene: TRBJ2-3
CDR3 length: 15
clone size: -
D gene: TRBD2
CDR3 DNA: TGTGCCAGCAGCCAAGAACGGGGGGACACAGATACGCAGTATTTT
CDR3 protein: CASSQERGDTDTQYF

V gene: TRBV20-1
J gene: TRBJ1-5
CDR3 length: 14
clone size: -
D gene: TRBD1
CDR3 DNA: TGCAGTGCTAGTGGTGGACAGGACCATCAGCCCCAGCATTTT
CDR3 protein: CSASGGQDHQPQHF

V gene: TRBV7-2
J gene: TRBJ2-7
CDR3 length: 14
clone size: few
D gene: -
CDR3 DNA: TGTGCCAGCAGCTTAAAACTTAGCTCCTACGAGCAGTACTTC
CDR3 protein: CASSLKLSSYEQYF

V gene: TRBV6-2/TRBV6-3
J gene: TRBJ2-4
CDR3 length: 17
clone size: many
D gene: -
CDR3 DNA: TGTGCCAGCAGTTACCAGACAGGGAGGGTAACCAAAAACATTCAGTACTTC
CDR3 protein: CASSYQTGRVTKNIQYF

V gene: TRBV7-2
J gene: TRBJ1-5
CDR3 length: 14
clone size: -
D gene: -
CDR3 DNA: TGTGCCAGCAGCTTGTATCAGGGGAATCAGCCCCAGCATTTT
CDR3 protein: CASSLYQGNQPQHF

V gene: TRBV7-3
J gene: TRBJ2-2
CDR3 length: 14
clone size: few
D gene: -
CDR3 DNA: TGTGCCAGCAGCTACAACGGCGTTGGCGGGGAGCTGTTTTTT
CDR3 protein: CASSYNGVGGELFF

V gene: TRBV14
J gene: TRBJ1-2
CDR3 length: 15
clone size: -
D gene: -
CDR3 DNA: TGTGCCAGCAGCCTCACTCCCGGGTCCTACTATGGCTACACCTTC
CDR3 protein: CASSLTPGSYYGYTF

V gene: TRBV5-1
J gene: TRBJ1-1
CDR3 length: 15
clone size: -
D gene: TRBD1
CDR3 DNA: TGCGCCAGCAGCTTTCAGGGGGGCGTAGACACTGAAGCTTTCTTT
CDR3 protein: CASSFQGGVDTEAFF

V gene: TRBV10-3
J gene: TRBJ1-2
CDR3 length: 15
clone size: -
D gene: -
CDR3 DNA: TGTGCCATCAGTGAGTCCGGGAGCGACCCTTATGACTACACCTTC
CDR3 protein: CAISESGSDPYDYTF

V gene: TRBV27
J gene: TRBJ2-3
CDR3 length: 15
clone size: -
D gene: -
CDR3 DNA: TGTGCCAGCAGACCCGGACTTTCTAGCACAGATACGCAGTATTTT
CDR3 protein: CASRPGLSSTDTQYF

V gene: TRBV6-2/TRBV6-3
J gene: TRBJ1-2
CDR3 length: 14
clone size: -
D gene: -
CDR3 DNA: TGTGCCAGCAGTGCTCAGCCTCCATACTATGGCTACACCTTC
CDR3 protein: CASSAQPPYYGYTF

V gene: TRBV7-8
J gene: TRBJ1-2
CDR3 length: 13
clone size: -
D gene: -
CDR3 DNA: TGTGCCAGCAGCGTAGCGCAGTACTATGGCTACACCTTC
CDR3 protein: CASSVAQYYGYTF

V gene: TRBV12-5
J gene: TRBJ1-1
CDR3 length: 15
clone size: -
D gene: -
CDR3 DNA: TGTGCTAGTGGTTGGGGGGAGAGACAGGTTGGTGAAGCTTTCTTT
CDR3 protein: CASGWGERQVGEAFF

V gene: TRBV5-1
J gene: TRBJ2-2
CDR3 length: 17
clone size: few
D gene: TRBD1
CDR3 DNA: TGCGCCAGCAGCACCACGGGACAGGTGGTTTTGCCCGGGGAGCTGTTTTTT
CDR3 protein: CASSTTGQVVLPGELFF

V gene: TRBV20-1
J gene: TRBJ2-5
CDR3 length: 10
clone size: few
D gene: -
CDR3 DNA: TGCAGTGGTCTGCAAGAGACCCAGTACTTC
CDR3 protein: CSGLQETQYF

V gene: TRBV12-3/TRBV12-4
J gene: TRBJ2-1
CDR3 length: 13
clone size: many
D gene: -
CDR3 DNA: TGTGCCAGCAGTTTAGGTTCAGGGAATGAGCAGTTCTTC
CDR3 protein: CASSLGSGNEQFF

V gene: TRBV29-1
J gene: TRBJ1-5
CDR3 length: 12
clone size: few
D gene: -
CDR3 DNA: TGCAGCGTACGGGACATCGGGGAGCCCCAGCATTTT
CDR3 protein: CSVRDIGEPQHF

V gene: TRBV29-1
J gene: TRBJ1-6
CDR3 length: 13
clone size: -
D gene: TRBD1
CDR3 DNA: TGCAGCGTAAGGACAGGGGATGGATCACCCCTCCACTTT
CDR3 protein: CSVRTGDGSPLHF

V gene: TRBV20-1
J gene: TRBJ1-6
CDR3 length: 12
clone size: -
D gene: TRBD1
CDR3 DNA: TGCAGTGCTACGGACAGGAACTCACCCCTCCACTTT
CDR3 protein: CSATDRNSPLHF

V gene: TRBV5-1
J gene: TRBJ2-7
CDR3 length: 15
clone size: many
D gene: TRBD1
CDR3 DNA: TGCGCCAGCAGCTTGTCAACAGGGACAGGTTACGAGCAGTACTTC
CDR3 protein: CASSLSTGTGYEQYF

V gene: TRBV27
J gene: TRBJ1-2
CDR3 length: 17
clone size: -
D gene: -
CDR3 DNA: TGTGCCAGCAGTGCGCTTAGGACAGACAACACCCTATATGGCTACACCTTC
CDR3 protein: CASSALRTDNTLYGYTF

V gene: TRBV6-1
J gene: TRBJ2-5
CDR3 length: 15
clone size: few
D gene: TRBD2
CDR3 DNA: TGTGCCAGCACTCCTATGTCCGGGGGGTCTCGGACCCAGTACTTC
CDR3 protein: CASTPMSGGSRTQYF